These 9 T cell receptor beta chains came from one sample sequenced in a study of blood T cells in healthy people across ages. Then a second PCR, running roughly 7 to 11 cycles, was carried out with a sample-barcoded 5' primer and a J-beta primer mix. TCRdb passed the 5' RACE reads through MiXCR, listing each CDR3 protein once. The sample lists roughly 1,700,000 distinct CDR3 sequences, under 30% seen once, with over 7% in the top ten. Input material: blood. All receptors derive from a woman aged 25 to 39 in good health.

There are many counts of this clonotype. The chain combines TRBV20-1 with TRBJ2-5, with 7 bases that match TRBD2. The trim removed 6 bases at V and 3 bases at J, leaving 7 bases unmatched. The germline gives CDR1 DFQATT, CDR2 SNEGSKA (reference sequence). This CDR3 is 13 amino acids long. DNA of the CDR3: TGCAGTGCCCCCAGGCTAGCGGAAGAGACCCAGTACTTC. It codes for CSAPRLAEETQYF.

This clonotype occurred once. The J gene is TRBJ2-1, the V gene TRBV30; 8 bases map to TRBD2. The end of the DNA fits TRBJ2-7 better, so the J call may be wrong. Germline CDR1 is GTSNPN and CDR2 is SVGIG (reference sequence). The CDR3 consists of 18 residues. The CDR3 region has the DNA TGTGCCTGGAGTCGACTAGCGCCCCGAGGGAGCTCCTACAATGAGCAGTACTTC. This gives the protein CAWSRLAPRGSSYNEQYF.

This clonotype was seen ten or more times. The V gene is TRBV24-1, the J gene TRBJ2-5, with D uncertain. The CDR3 contains 11 residues. CDR1 is KGHDR, CDR2 SFDVKD, per germline. Trimming shortened V by 4 bases and J by 6 bases, and 5 bases separated the two germline ends. CDR3 in amino acids: CATSDSKTQYF. DNA for the CDR3: TGTGCCACCAGTGACTCCAAGACCCAGTACTTC.

The rearrangement uses TRBV18 and TRBJ2-2; D gene uncertain. CDR3 length: 16 amino acids. The germline gives CDR1 KGHSH, CDR2 LQKENI. V lost 3 bases, J lost 7 bases, and 18 bases lay in between. CDR3 region: CASSPIQEAWDGELFF. The CDR3 bases are TGTGCCAGCTCACCTATCCAAGAGGCCTGGGACGGGGAGCTGTTTTTT.

V gene TRBV10-2 combines with J gene TRBJ2-3; 7 bases are a match to TRBD1. Germline CDR1 WSHSY, CDR2 SAAADI. The CDR3 runs 15 residues. V was clipped by 8 bases and J by 0 bases; unmatched bases: 8. The CDR3 loop is CASSDRASSTDTQYF. In DNA form, the CDR3 reads TGCGCCAGCTCTGACAGGGCTAGTAGCACAGATACGCAGTATTTT.

The J gene is TRBJ1-6, the V gene TRBV5-1, with 8 bases identical to TRBD1. The CDR3 totals 15 residues. Germline V gene data show CDR1 as SGHRS and CDR2 as YFSETQ. V lost 3 bases, J lost 8 bases, and 7 bases stayed unmatched. The DNA for the CDR3 is TGCGCCAGCAGCTCCCGCCAGGGGGCGGATTCACCCCTCCACTTT. This translates into CASSSRQGADSPLHF.

The chain joins TRBV27 to TRBJ2-5; 14 bases match TRBD2. CDR3 size: 18 residues. J gave up 5 bases and V 5 bases, and 13 bases lay outside the gene matches. CDR1 MNHEY and CDR2 SMNVEV come from the germline V gene (reference sequence). The CDR3 region is CASSPGTSGRPQEETQYF. In nucleotides, the CDR3 is TGTGCCAGCAGTCCCGGGACTAGCGGGAGACCTCAGGAGGAGACCCAGTACTTC.

This chain joins TRBV7-9 and TRBJ2-2; weak D call: TRBD1 (5 bases). This CDR3 has 14 amino acids. Germline V gene lookup returns CDR1 SEHNR and CDR2 FQNEAQ (reference sequence). Trimming took 9 bases from V and 4 from J, leaving 15 bases between them. The CDR3 DNA reads TGTGCCAGGGACACATCAATGGGCACCGGGGAGCTGTTTTTT. As protein: CARDTSMGTGELFF.

About this clonotype itself: Relative to the germline gene, one junction end is altered; a read error may explain this. CDR3 bases: TGTGCCAGCAGATCGACACAGAGGTCACCCCCCCACTTT. Its protein product is CASRSTQRSPPHF. The genes are TRBV6-5 and TRBJ1-6; unclear D gene. Germline V gene sequence: CDR1 MNHEY, CDR2 SVGAGI. The CDR3 extends over 13 amino acids.